The 26 T cell receptor beta chains given below trace back to one sample, sequenced in a study of HIV-infected patients and healthy controls. TCRdb called the 5' RACE reads again in MiXCR, with one record for every CDR3 protein. The sample lists 50,000 to 80,000 distinct CDR3 sequences, approximately 21% occurring once. The specimen sequenced was CD4+ T cells from blood. These receptors came from a human donor in good health.

V gene TRBV7-3 combines with J gene TRBJ1-1, with D tentatively TRBD1 (5 bases). Germline V gene data show CDR1 as SGHTA and CDR2 as FQGTGA. Trimming took off 4 bases at V and 7 bases at J, with 7 bases between the two ends. This CDR3 spans 11 amino acids. The CDR3 DNA follows: TGTGCCAGCAGCTCGGGGGATGAAGCTTTCTTT. Translated, it gives CASSSGDEAFF.

This chain connects TRBV4-1 to TRBJ2-4; D possibly corresponds to TRBD2 (6 bases). The CDR3 totals 16 residues. Between the trimmed V and J ends, which lost 2 bases and 0 bases, there was a span of 11 bases. Germline V gene sequence: CDR1 MGHRA, CDR2 YSYEKL. This CDR3 is CASSQLAQQAKNIQYF. Here the CDR3 DNA reads TGCGCCAGCAGCCAACTAGCGCAGCAAGCCAAAAACATTCAGTACTTC.

The V call is TRBV3-2, the J call TRBJ1-5. TRBV3-2 is reported as a pseudogene. This CDR3 is 15 amino acids long. The CDR3 reads CARPPLSGGNQPQHF. The CDR3 nucleotides are TGTGCCAGACCTCCTCTGAGCGGGGGCAATCAGCCCCAGCATTTT.

The chain is built from TRBV29-1 and TRBJ2-4, with TRBD1 identical over 8 bases. Germline V lookup: CDR1 SQVTM, CDR2 ANQGSEA. This CDR3 comprises 16 residues. Trimming took 6 bases from V and 4 from J; bases not matched to a gene: 14. DNA of the CDR3: TGCAGCGTGATAAAGTCCCGGGACAGGAGGAAAAACATTCAGTACTTC. Amino acid sequence: CSVIKSRDRRKNIQYF.

This clonotype was counted only a few times. The chain recombines TRBV12-5 with TRBJ1-1, with 8 bases matching TRBD1. Germline trimming cut 0 bases from V and 1 base from J; bases unmatched to any gene: 4. This CDR3 region has 16 residues. CDR1 and CDR2 from the germline V gene are LGHNT and FRNRAP. The CDR3 loop is CASGLVRGTGNTEAFF. The CDR3 DNA follows: TGTGCTAGTGGTTTGGTACGCGGGACAGGGAACACTGAAGCTTTCTTT.

The J gene is TRBJ1-4, the V gene TRBV7-2; D not certain. The CDR3 is made up of 12 amino acids. The germline CDR1 and CDR2 sequences are SGHTA and FQGNSA. Trimming left V 5 bases short and J 7 bases short, with 8 bases between. CDR3 protein: CASSPGREKLFF. CDR3 DNA: TGTGCCAGCAGCCCTGGCCGTGAAAAACTGTTTTTT.

This clonotype was seen many times. This chain connects TRBV20-1 to TRBJ2-5; either TRBD1 or TRBD2 may supply D (5 bases each). The CDR3 sequence is 15 residues long. The V gene lost 6 bases and the J gene lost 2 bases, with 19 bases spanning the gap. CDR1 and CDR2 from the germline V gene are DFQATT and SNEGSKA (reference sequence). In DNA, the CDR3 is TGCAGTGCGCTACGGGGCCAAATACAACAAGAGACCCAGTACTTC. The encoded protein is CSALRGQIQQETQYF.

This clonotype was counted at least ten times. The gene calls are TRBV2 and TRBJ1-1, with a possible D match to TRBD1 (6 bases). The length of the CDR3 is 12 residues. In germline, CDR1 is SNHLY, CDR2 FYNNEI. Trimming cost V 4 bases and J 5 bases, with 8 bases left between them. The CDR3 spells CASSVQGTEAFF. The CDR3 DNA reads TGTGCCAGCAGTGTTCAGGGGACTGAAGCTTTCTTT. The whole variable domain, remainder taken from reference TRBV2 and TRBJ1-1, is EPEVTQTPSHQVTQMGQEVILRCVPISNHLYFYWYRQILGQKVEFLVSFYNNEISEKSEIFDDQFSVERPDGSNFTLKIRSTKLEDSAMYFCASSVQGTEAFFGQGTRLTVV.

The chain couples TRBV5-1 to TRBJ1-4; no clear D gene. Per the germline V gene, CDR1 is SGHRS and CDR2 is YFSETQ. V was trimmed by 6 bases and J by 5 bases, leaving 20 bases between them. CDR3 size: 16 residues. The CDR3 here is CASKKEGGLLNEKLFF. Here the CDR3 DNA reads TGCGCCAGCAAAAAGGAAGGAGGATTACTAAATGAAAAACTGTTTTTT.

This rearrangement joins TRBV20-1 to TRBJ1-6; D call uncertain. This CDR3 has 13 amino acids. The V end was cut by 0 bases, the J end by 4 bases, with 4 bases between. Germline CDR1 and CDR2: DFQATT and SNEGSKA (reference sequence). The CDR3 loop is CSAREQYNSPLHF. In DNA, the CDR3 is TGCAGTGCTAGAGAACAGTATAATTCACCCCTCCACTTT.

This sequence joins TRBV27 and TRBJ2-7, with 7 bases matching TRBD2. V was pared by 5 bases and J by 0 bases, with 7 bases of the junction left unmatched. The CDR3 is made up of 15 amino acids. The germline V gene encodes CDR1 MNHEY and CDR2 SMNVEV (reference sequence). CDR3 in amino acids: CASSPLAGYSYEQYF. The CDR3 coding sequence is TGTGCCAGCAGTCCTTTAGCGGGTTACTCCTACGAGCAGTACTTC.

To note about this clonotype: Possible read error: a much larger clone is one base away. This rearrangement joins TRBV3-1 to TRBJ2-5; possibly TRBD2 for D (6 bases). The CDR3 is made up of 13 amino acids. Germline loops: CDR1 LGHDT, CDR2 YNNKEL (reference sequence). Deletions cut 5 bases from V and 2 bases from J, with 9 bases between. The CDR3 DNA follows: TGTGCCAGCAGCTCGGGACTTCAAGAGACCCAGTACTTC. The encoded protein is CASSSGLQETQYF.

This clonotype came up a few times. The V and J genes are TRBV10-3 and TRBJ1-1; TRBD1 is a possible D gene (6 bases). The germline CDR1 and CDR2 sequences are ENHRY and SYGVKD. CDR3 length: 12 amino acids. Trimming took off 6 bases at V and 9 bases at J, with 14 bases between the two ends. For the CDR3, the DNA is TGTGCCATCAGCTCCGGGGGCAAGAAAGCTTTCTTT. Encoded protein: CAISSGGKKAFF.

The gene calls are TRBV3-1 and TRBJ2-7; 14 bases are shared with TRBD2. Germline CDR1 LGHDT, CDR2 YNNKEL (reference sequence). The CDR3 is 16 residues long. V was pared by 4 bases and J by 5 bases, with 7 bases of the junction left unmatched. The CDR3 spells CASSRYLGLAGDEQYF. The DNA of the CDR3 is TGTGCCAGCAGCCGCTACCTGGGACTAGCGGGAGACGAGCAGTACTTC.

This clonotype came up a few times. This chain connects TRBV6-2 or TRBV6-3 to TRBJ1-2; D uncertain. This CDR3 has 13 residues. V lost 5 bases, J lost 4 bases, and 11 bases lay in between. In germline, CDR1 is MNHEY, CDR2 SVGEGT. The CDR3 region is CASSDGYFYGYTF. The CDR3 nucleotides read TGTGCCAGCAGTGACGGATACTTCTATGGCTACACCTTC.

This rearrangement joins TRBV20-1 to TRBJ2-3; D remains unclear. In germline, CDR1 is DFQATT, CDR2 SNEGSKA (reference sequence). The CDR3 has 11 residues. Trimming removed 2 bases at V and 10 bases at J, with 10 bases between. CDR3 protein: CSARNRGAQYF. The DNA of the CDR3 is TGCAGTGCTAGAAACCGTGGAGCGCAGTATTTT.

Of note for this clonotype: It may be a read error: a sequence one base away is much more abundant. This chain uses TRBV10-3 with TRBJ1-5; possible D gene TRBD1, 5 bases. CDR3 length: 16 amino acids. Trimming removed 4 bases at V and 1 base at J, with 14 bases between. Per the germline V gene, CDR1 is ENHRY and CDR2 is SYGVKD. In DNA form, the CDR3 reads TGTGCCATCAGTGTGTACAACAGGATCAGCAATCAGCCCCAGCATTTT. Its protein is CAISVYNRISNQPQHF.

The chain is built from TRBV5-4 and TRBJ2-3; TRBD1 aligns across 9 bases. The CDR3 length is 16 residues. CDR1 and CDR2 from the germline V gene are SGHNT and YYREEE (reference sequence). The V segment lost 0 bases and the J segment 5 bases; nucleotides outside the gene matches: 7. CDR3 amino acids: CASSLAPGQGEDTQYF. The CDR3 DNA is TGTGCCAGCAGCTTGGCACCGGGACAGGGAGAAGATACGCAGTATTTT.

The genes are TRBV3-1 and TRBJ2-7; 8 nucleotides match TRBD1. V dropped 2 bases and J dropped 4; count of bases not matched to a gene: 7. This CDR3 comprises 15 residues. The germline V gene encodes CDR1 LGHDT and CDR2 YNNKEL (reference sequence). In DNA, the CDR3 is TGTGCCAGCAGCCAATCTTTCAGGGGGCTATACGAGCAGTACTTC. Its protein product is CASSQSFRGLYEQYF.

The rearrangement uses TRBV6-5 and TRBJ1-1; tentatively, D is TRBD1 (5 bases). Germline loops: CDR1 MNHEY, CDR2 SVGAGI. The V and J ends lost 2 bases and 12 bases respectively, with 13 bases between them. The CDR3 is 12 amino acids. This chain's CDR3 is CASSYGGRDPFF. The CDR3 bases are TGTGCCAGCAGTTACGGGGGACGGGATCCTTTCTTT.

The chain has TRBV6-5 and TRBJ1-2, with TRBD1 identical over 11 bases. The V gene's germline CDR1 is MNHEY and CDR2 SVGAGI. The J segment lost 5 bases and the V segment lost 6 bases, leaving 8 bases of the junction unmatched. CDR3 length equals 15 residues. CDR3 coding DNA: TGTGCCAGCAGACGGACCGGGACAGGGGGTTATGGCTACACCTTC. It yields the protein CASRRTGTGGYGYTF.

About this clonotype itself: A much larger clone lies one base from this, so it may be a read error. The V call is TRBV7-9, the J call TRBJ2-5; the D is unclear. Germline assignment: CDR1 SEHNR and CDR2 FQNEAQ (reference sequence). The CDR3 sequence is 13 residues long. CDR3 coding DNA: TGTGGCAGCTCTCGGCAGGAGCAAGAGACCCAGTACTTC. It is translated as CGSSRQEQETQYF.

This clonotype has only a few counts. This chain uses TRBV10-3 with TRBJ1-2; D remains unclear. V dropped 7 bases and J dropped 4 bases, with 16 bases sitting between them. Per the germline V gene, CDR1 is ENHRY and CDR2 is SYGVKD. The CDR3 has 14 amino acids. The CDR3 bases are TGTGCCATCACCCCCGGACCTGGAGGCTATGGCTACACCTTC. Protein product: CAITPGPGGYGYTF.

The chain links TRBV7-9 to TRBJ2-3; D may be TRBD2 (6 bases). Germline CDR1 SEHNR, CDR2 FQNEAQ (reference sequence). V lost 11 bases, J lost 6 bases, and 9 bases lay in between. The CDR3 has 10 residues. This CDR3 reads CAAGFDTQYF. CDR3 nucleotides: TGTGCCGCGGGGTTTGATACGCAGTATTTT.

This clonotype was seen many times. V and J are TRBV6-5 and TRBJ1-2; no clear D gene. The V gene lost 10 bases and the J gene lost 5 bases, with 11 bases spanning the gap. The CDR3 is made up of 11 amino acids. Germline CDR1 and CDR2: MNHEY and SVGAGI. The CDR3 sequence: CATRGEYGYTF. The DNA for the CDR3 is TGTGCCACCCGAGGAGAATATGGCTACACCTTC.

The chain recombines TRBV28 with TRBJ2-4; D gene unclear. The CDR3 has 14 residues. Per the germline V gene, CDR1 is MDHEN and CDR2 is SYDVKM. The V gene lost 6 bases and the J gene lost 0 bases, with 9 bases spanning the gap. The CDR3 DNA reads as TGTGCCAGCAGGGACGGATTAGCCAAAAACATTCAGTACTTC. It yields the protein CASRDGLAKNIQYF.